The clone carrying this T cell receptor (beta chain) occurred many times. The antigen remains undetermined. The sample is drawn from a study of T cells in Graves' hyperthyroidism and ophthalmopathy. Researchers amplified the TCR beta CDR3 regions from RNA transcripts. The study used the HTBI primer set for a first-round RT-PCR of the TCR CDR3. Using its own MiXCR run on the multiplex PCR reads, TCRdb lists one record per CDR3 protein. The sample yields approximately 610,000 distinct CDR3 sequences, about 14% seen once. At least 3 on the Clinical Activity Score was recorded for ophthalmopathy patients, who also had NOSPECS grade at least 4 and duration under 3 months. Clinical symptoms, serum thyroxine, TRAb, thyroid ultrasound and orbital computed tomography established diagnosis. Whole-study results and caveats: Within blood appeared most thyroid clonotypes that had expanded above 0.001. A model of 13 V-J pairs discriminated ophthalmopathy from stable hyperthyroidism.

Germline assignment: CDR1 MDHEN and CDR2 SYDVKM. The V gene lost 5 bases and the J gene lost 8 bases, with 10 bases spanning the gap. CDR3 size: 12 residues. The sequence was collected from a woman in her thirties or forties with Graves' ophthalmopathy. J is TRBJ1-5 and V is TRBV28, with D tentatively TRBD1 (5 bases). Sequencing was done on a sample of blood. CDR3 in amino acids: CASSPGGEPQHF. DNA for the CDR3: TGTGCCAGCAGTCCTGGGGGGGAGCCCCAGCATTTT.